Shown below are 2 T cell receptor beta chains from a single sample sequenced in a study of shared clonotypes between healthy human individuals. The assay was immunoSEQ multiplex PCR, and TCRdb's table has in-frame clones only and misses some. Among 2.3 million or so clones listed, just over 90% were seen once. What was sequenced was naive CD4+ T cells from PBMCs. Sample subset: CD45RA+ positively selected. These receptors were obtained from a man younger than 30 in good health. Some clones in this sample may be carry-over from other donors' samples.

This chain connects TRBV11-2 to TRBJ2-1; D is undetermined. Germline loops: CDR1 SGHAT, CDR2 FQNNGV. Between the trimmed V and J ends, which lost 6 bases and 2 bases, there was a span of 11 bases. CDR3 length equals 14 residues. CDR3 bases: TGTGCCAGCAGGCTCGGACCAGCCTACAATGAGCAGTTCTTC. It specifies CASRLGPAYNEQFF.

This sequence joins TRBV19 and TRBJ2-5; perhaps D is TRBD1 or TRBD2 (5 bases each). V was clipped by 5 bases and J by 3 bases, with 13 bases between them. The germline V gene encodes CDR1 LNHDA and CDR2 SQIVND (reference sequence). The CDR3 contains 14 residues. The CDR3 DNA reads TGTGCCAGTAGTGTTCCGGGACGTAAAGAGACCCAGTACTTC. It encodes CASSVPGRKETQYF.